Listed below are T cell receptor beta chains from one sample, sequenced in a study of T cell repertoires in cytomegalovirus infection. TCRdb independently ran MiXCR on the reads; one entry per CDR3 protein. The sample lists some 300,000 distinct CDR3 sequences; roughly a tenth were seen once. Material for sequencing was PBMCs. The receptors come from a human donor in good health (CMV status not recorded). Some clones in this sample may be carry-over from other donors' samples. CDR3s include the opening cysteine and the closing phenylalanine or tryptophan. A D gene is named only where the DNA matches it firmly. A clone size is listed for some rows: how often the clone was seen (once, few, many), or a class if it is expanded.

d_call j_call clone_size v_call cdr3_nt cdr3_aa
- TRBJ2-3 few TRBV20-1 TGCAGTGCTAGAATAGTCCAGCTCACAGATACGCAGTATTTT CSARIVQLTDTQYF
TRBD1 TRBJ1-5 few TRBV28 TGTGCCAGCAGCTCTCCTACAGGGGCTGGCGGTCAGCCCCAGCATTTT CASSSPTGAGGQPQHF
TRBD2 TRBJ2-1 many TRBV6-2/TRBV6-3 TGTGCCAGCAGTTACTCGAGCGGGGGGCTGTACAATGAGCAGTTCTTC CASSYSSGGLYNEQFF
TRBD1 TRBJ2-3 many TRBV12-3/TRBV12-4 TGTGCCAGCAGTGGCCCACAGGGGGCTACTACCCCTAGCACAGATACGCAGTATTTT CASSGPQGATTPSTDTQYF
- TRBJ2-5 few TRBV14 TGTGCCAGCAGCCAAGGGGCTTGGGCGAGGGAGACCCAGTACTTC CASSQGAWARETQYF
- TRBJ1-5 many TRBV19 TGTGCCAGTAATGAGGCATCGGGCAATCAGCCCCAGCATTTT CASNEASGNQPQHF
TRBD1 TRBJ2-2 many TRBV28 TGTGCCAGCAGCCCTGACGTGAGCAGGGGGCGGACCGGGGAGCTGTTTTTT CASSPDVSRGRTGELFF
- TRBJ2-2 many TRBV7-9 TGTGCCAGCAGCTTAGGATCGAACACCGGGGAGCTGTTTTTT CASSLGSNTGELFF
- TRBJ1-3 - TRBV29-1 TGCAGCCACCGCGTAGGGGACACTGGAAACACCATATATTTT CSHRVGDTGNTIYF
- TRBJ1-6 few TRBV7-2 TGTGCCAGCAGCCCGCCTGTGACAGGCCCTGATTCACCCCTCCACTTT CASSPPVTGPDSPLHF
- TRBJ2-1 many TRBV20-1 TGCAGTGCTACCTCGGGGGGCCTCTACAATGAGCAGTTCTTC CSATSGGLYNEQFF
- TRBJ1-1 - TRBV28 TGTGCCAGCAGTTTAACAGAGATGAACACTGAAGCTTTCTTT CASSLTEMNTEAFF
- TRBJ2-5 many TRBV7-2 TGTGCCAGCAGCTTAGGACAGACCGGTAAAGAGACCCAGTACTTC CASSLGQTGKETQYF
- TRBJ1-2 many TRBV23-1 TGCGCCAGCAGTCAACAGTCTTGTTATGGCTACACCTTC CASSQQSCYGYTF
- TRBJ1-6 few TRBV27 TGTGCCAGCGGCGCGAACTTGGGTTCACCCCTCCACTTT CASGANLGSPLHF
TRBD1 TRBJ2-7 few TRBV18 TGTGCCAGCTCGCCTGGACAGGGGGTCTACGAGCAGTACTTC CASSPGQGVYEQYF
- TRBJ2-2 many TRBV20-1 TGCAGTGCTAGGTTCGGGAAGGCCGGGGAGCTGTTTTTT CSARFGKAGELFF
TRBD2 TRBJ2-1 many TRBV20-1 TGCAGTGCTAGACCCCGACTAGCGGGGGGGCGATACAATGAGCAGTTCTTC CSARPRLAGGRYNEQFF
TRBD1 TRBJ2-3 many TRBV28 TGTGCCAGCAGTACTACAGGGGTGGTCACAGATACGCAGTATTTT CASSTTGVVTDTQYF
- TRBJ1-2 many TRBV12-3/TRBV12-4 TGTGCCAGCATCCAATTCCAGGGAGGGGGCTACACCTTC CASIQFQGGGYTF
- TRBJ2-3 many TRBV29-1 TGCAGCGTTGAAACTTGGTCAGATACGCAGTATTTT CSVETWSDTQYF
- TRBJ2-5 many TRBV28 TGTGCCAGCAGTCGACGGACTGTTACAGGGAAGACCCAGTACTTC CASSRRTVTGKTQYF
TRBD2 TRBJ2-7 many TRBV7-2 TGTGCCAGCAGAAAGACTAGCGGGACGTCCTACGAGCAGTACTTC CASRKTSGTSYEQYF
- TRBJ1-5 many TRBV20-1 TGCAGTGCTAGAGGGGGGCAATCCGGTCAGCCCCAGCATTTT CSARGGQSGQPQHF
- TRBJ1-6 - TRBV2 TGTGCCAGCAGTGAATTAACGGGGGCTTCACCCCTCCACTTT CASSELTGASPLHF
- TRBJ2-5 few TRBV11-2 TGTGCCAGCAGCCGCGGGACTCAACAGCGGGAGACCCAGTACTTC CASSRGTQQRETQYF
- TRBJ1-2 many TRBV4-3 TGCGCCAGCAGCCAAGAAGAGGGTAGAAGCTATGGCTACACCTTC CASSQEEGRSYGYTF
- TRBJ1-2 few TRBV7-9 TGTGCCAGCAGCTTATGGGCAGGAGAGGACACCTATGGCTACACCTTC CASSLWAGEDTYGYTF
- TRBJ1-5 many TRBV12-3/TRBV12-4 TGTGCCAGCAGTTTAGCGTGGGGGAATCAGCCCCAGCATTTT CASSLAWGNQPQHF